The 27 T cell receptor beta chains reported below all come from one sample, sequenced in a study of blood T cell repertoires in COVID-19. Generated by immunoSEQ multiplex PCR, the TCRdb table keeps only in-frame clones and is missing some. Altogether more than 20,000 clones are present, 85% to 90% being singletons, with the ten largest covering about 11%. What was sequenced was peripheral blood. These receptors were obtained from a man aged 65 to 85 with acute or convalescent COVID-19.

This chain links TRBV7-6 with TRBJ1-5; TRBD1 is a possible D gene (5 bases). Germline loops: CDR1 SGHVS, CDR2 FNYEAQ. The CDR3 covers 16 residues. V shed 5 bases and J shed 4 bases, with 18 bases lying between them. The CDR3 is CASSPGSPGLNQPQHF. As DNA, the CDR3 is TGTGCCAGCAGCCCTGGGTCTCCAGGGTTAAATCAGCCCCAGCATTTT.

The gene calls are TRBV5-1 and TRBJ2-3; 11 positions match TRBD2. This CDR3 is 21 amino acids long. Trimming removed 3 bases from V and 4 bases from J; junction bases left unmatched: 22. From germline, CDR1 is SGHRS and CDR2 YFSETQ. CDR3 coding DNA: TGCGCCAGCAGCTCGGGGACCGTGGGACTAGCGGACACCAGAGGGGCAGATACGCAGTATTTT. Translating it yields CASSSGTVGLADTRGADTQYF.

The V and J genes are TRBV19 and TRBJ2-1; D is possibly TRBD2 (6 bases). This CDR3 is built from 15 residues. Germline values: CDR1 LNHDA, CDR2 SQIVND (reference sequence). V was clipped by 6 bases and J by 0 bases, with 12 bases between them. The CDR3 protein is CASSSLGGSYNEQFF. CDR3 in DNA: TGTGCCAGTAGCTCCCTGGGGGGCTCCTACAATGAGCAGTTCTTC.

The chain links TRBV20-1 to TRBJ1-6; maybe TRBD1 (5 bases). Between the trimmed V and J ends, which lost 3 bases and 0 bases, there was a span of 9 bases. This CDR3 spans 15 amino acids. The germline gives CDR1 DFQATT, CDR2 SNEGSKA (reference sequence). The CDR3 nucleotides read TGCAGTGCTAGTTCGGGGGGCTCCTATAATTCACCCCTCCACTTT. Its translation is CSASSGGSYNSPLHF.

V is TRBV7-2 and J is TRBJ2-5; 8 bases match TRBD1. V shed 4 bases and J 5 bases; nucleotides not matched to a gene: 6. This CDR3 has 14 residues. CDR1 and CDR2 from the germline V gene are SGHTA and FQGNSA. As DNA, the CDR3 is TGTGCCAGCAGCTCCAGGGGGCGCGGGGAGACCCAGTACTTC. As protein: CASSSRGRGETQYF.

The CDR3 DNA follows: TGCAGTGCTAGTGAGACAGGGGCAGACACCATATATTTT. As protein: CSASETGADTIYF. This rearrangement joins TRBV20-1 to TRBJ1-3; 8 bases agree with TRBD1. Germline CDR1 and CDR2: DFQATT and SNEGSKA (reference sequence). This CDR3 has 13 residues. V was pared by 3 bases and J by 8 bases, with 6 bases of the junction left unmatched.

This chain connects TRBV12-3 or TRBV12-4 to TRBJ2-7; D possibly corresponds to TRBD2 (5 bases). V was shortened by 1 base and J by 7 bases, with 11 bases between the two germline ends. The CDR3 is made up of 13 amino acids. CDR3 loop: CASSLEAGGEQYF. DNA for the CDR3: TGTGCCAGCAGTTTAGAGGCGGGCGGGGAGCAGTACTTC.

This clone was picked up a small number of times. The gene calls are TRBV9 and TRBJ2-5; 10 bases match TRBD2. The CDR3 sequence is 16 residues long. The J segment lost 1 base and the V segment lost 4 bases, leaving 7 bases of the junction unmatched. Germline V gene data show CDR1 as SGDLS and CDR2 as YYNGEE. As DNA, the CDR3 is TGTGCCAGCAGCATTTCCAGCGGGAGGGCCCAAGAGACCCAGTACTTC. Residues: CASSISSGRAQETQYF.

This CDR3 reads CASSLAKGSGSWNYEQYF. The CDR3 DNA reads TGTGCCAGCAGCTTAGCTAAAGGTAGCGGGAGTTGGAACTACGAGCAGTACTTC. This chain joins TRBV7-6 and TRBJ2-7, with 9 bases fitting TRBD2. The trim removed 0 bases at V and 3 bases at J, leaving 12 bases unmatched. Germline V gives CDR1 SGHVS, CDR2 FNYEAQ. This CDR3 has 18 amino acids.

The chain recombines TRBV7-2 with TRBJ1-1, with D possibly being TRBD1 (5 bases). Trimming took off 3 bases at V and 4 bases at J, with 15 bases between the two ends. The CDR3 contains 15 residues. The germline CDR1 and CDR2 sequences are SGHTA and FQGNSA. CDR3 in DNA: TGTGCCAGCAGCTTTTCGCCAGTGGGGGGCACTGAAGCTTTCTTT. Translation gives CASSFSPVGGTEAFF.

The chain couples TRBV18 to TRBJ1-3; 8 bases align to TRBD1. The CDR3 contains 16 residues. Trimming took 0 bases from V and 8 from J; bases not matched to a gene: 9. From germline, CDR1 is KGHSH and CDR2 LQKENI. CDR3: CASSPPSRGRGDTIYF. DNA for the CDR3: TGTGCCAGCTCACCACCGAGCAGGGGGCGCGGAGACACCATATATTTT.

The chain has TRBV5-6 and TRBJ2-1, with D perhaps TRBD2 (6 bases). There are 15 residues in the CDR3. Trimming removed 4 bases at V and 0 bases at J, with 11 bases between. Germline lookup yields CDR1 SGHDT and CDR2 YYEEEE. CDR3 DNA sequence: TGTGCCAGCAGCACCCGGGGGACCTCCTACAATGAGCAGTTCTTC. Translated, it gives CASSTRGTSYNEQFF.

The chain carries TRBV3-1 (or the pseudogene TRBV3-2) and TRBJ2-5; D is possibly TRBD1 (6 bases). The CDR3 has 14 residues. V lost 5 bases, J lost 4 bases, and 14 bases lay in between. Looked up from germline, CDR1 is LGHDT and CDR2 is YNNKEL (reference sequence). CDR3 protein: CASSYTGSGETQYF. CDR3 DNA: TGTGCCAGCAGCTATACAGGGAGTGGAGAGACCCAGTACTTC.

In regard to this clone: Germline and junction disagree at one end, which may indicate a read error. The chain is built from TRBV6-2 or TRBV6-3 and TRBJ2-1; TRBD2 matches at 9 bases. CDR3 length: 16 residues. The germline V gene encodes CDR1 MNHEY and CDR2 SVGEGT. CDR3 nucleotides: TGTGTCAGCAGTTACTCAGGGACTAGCATGAGTGGTGAGCAGTTCTTC. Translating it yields CVSSYSGTSMSGEQFF.

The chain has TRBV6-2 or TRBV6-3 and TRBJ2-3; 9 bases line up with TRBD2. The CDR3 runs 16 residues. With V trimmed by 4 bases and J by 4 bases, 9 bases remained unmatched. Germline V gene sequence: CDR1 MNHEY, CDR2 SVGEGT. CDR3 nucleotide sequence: TGTGCCAGCAGTTTTACCGGGACTAGCAGCCCAGATACGCAGTATTTT. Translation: CASSFTGTSSPDTQYF.

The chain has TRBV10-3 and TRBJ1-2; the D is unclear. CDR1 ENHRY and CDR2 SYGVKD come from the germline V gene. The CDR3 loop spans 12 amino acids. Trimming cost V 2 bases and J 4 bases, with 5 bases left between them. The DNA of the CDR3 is TGTGCCATCAGTGAGACAGTCTATGGCTACACCTTC. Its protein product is CAISETVYGYTF.

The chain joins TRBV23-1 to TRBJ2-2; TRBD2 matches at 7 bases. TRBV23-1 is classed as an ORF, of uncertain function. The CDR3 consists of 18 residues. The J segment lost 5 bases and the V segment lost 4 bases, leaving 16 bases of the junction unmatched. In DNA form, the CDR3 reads TGCGCCAGCAGTCCCGCTCGTATCGGTGCGGGAGAAACCGGGGAGCTGTTTTTT. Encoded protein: CASSPARIGAGETGELFF.

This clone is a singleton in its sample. The CDR3: CASSLTGQISTEAFF. CDR3 in DNA: TGCGCCAGCAGCTTGACCGGACAGATATCGACTGAAGCTTTCTTT. The V and J genes are TRBV5-1 and TRBJ1-1; D may be TRBD1 (6 bases). Germline CDR1 and CDR2: SGHRS and YFSETQ. Trimming removed 1 base from V and 5 bases from J, with 15 bases in between. The CDR3 extends over 15 amino acids.

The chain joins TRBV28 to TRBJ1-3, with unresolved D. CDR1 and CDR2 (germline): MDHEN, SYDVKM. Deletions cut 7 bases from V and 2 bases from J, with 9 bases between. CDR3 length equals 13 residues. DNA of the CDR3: TGTGCCAGCATCCGGGAGGCTGGAAACACCATATATTTT. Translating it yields CASIREAGNTIYF.

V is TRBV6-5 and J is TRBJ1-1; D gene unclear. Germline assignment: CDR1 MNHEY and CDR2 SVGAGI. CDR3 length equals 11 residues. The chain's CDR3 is CAGRGYTEAFF. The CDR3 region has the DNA TGTGCGGGGAGAGGGTACACTGAAGCTTTCTTT.

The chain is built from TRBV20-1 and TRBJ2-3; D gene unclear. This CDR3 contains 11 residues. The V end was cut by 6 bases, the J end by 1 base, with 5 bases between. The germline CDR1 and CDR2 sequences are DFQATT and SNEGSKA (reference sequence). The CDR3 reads CSARGTDTQYF. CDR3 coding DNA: TGCAGTGCCCGGGGCACAGATACGCAGTATTTT.

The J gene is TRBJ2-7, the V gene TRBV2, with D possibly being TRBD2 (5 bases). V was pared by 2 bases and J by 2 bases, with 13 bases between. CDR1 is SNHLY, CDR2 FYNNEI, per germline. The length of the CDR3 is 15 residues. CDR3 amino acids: CASSENLAVTYEQYF. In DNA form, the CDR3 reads TGTGCCAGCAGTGAAAATCTAGCAGTAACCTACGAGCAGTACTTC.

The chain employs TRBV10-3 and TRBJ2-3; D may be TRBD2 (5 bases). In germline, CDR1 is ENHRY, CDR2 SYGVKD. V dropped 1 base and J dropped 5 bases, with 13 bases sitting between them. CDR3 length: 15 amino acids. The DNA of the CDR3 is TGTGCCATCAGTGAGTTAGCACCCCGGGGAGATACGCAGTATTTT. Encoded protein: CAISELAPRGDTQYF.

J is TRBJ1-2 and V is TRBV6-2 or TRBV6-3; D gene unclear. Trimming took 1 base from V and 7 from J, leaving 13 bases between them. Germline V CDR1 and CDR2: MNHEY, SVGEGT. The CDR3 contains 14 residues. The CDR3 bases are TGTGCCAGCAGTTACTTGGCCGCGGCTATTGGCTACACCTTC. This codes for CASSYLAAAIGYTF.

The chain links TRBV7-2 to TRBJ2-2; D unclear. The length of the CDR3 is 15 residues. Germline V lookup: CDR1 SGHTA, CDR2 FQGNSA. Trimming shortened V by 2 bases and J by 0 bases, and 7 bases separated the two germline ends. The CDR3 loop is CASSLSVANTGELFF. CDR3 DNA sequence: TGTGCCAGCAGCTTATCTGTAGCGAACACCGGGGAGCTGTTTTTT.

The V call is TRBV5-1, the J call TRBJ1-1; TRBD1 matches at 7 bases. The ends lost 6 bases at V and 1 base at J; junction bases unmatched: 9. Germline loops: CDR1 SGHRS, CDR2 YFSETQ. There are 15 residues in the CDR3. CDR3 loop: CASTLGGQENTEAFF. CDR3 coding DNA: TGCGCCAGCACCCTTGGTGGACAGGAGAACACTGAAGCTTTCTTT.

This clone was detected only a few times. The CDR3 DNA sequence: TGTGCCAGCAGCTACCTACAGGGGTCCCTGGGCAATGAGCAGTTCTTC. Encoded protein: CASSYLQGSLGNEQFF. The V call is TRBV7-2, the J call TRBJ2-1, with 7 bases that match TRBD1. This CDR3 is 16 amino acids long. Germline CDR1 SGHTA, CDR2 FQGNSA. V lost 4 bases, J lost 6 bases, and 12 bases stayed unmatched.